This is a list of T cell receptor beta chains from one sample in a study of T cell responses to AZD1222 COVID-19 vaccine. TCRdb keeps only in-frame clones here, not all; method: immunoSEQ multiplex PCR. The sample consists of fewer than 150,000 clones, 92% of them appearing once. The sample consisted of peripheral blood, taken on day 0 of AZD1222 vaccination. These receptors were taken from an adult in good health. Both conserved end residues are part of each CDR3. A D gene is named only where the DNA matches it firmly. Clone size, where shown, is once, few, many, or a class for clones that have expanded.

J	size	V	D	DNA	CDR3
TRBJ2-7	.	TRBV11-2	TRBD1	TGTGCCAGCAGGGCTACCTGGACAGGACCCTACGAGCAGTACTTC	CASRATWTGPYEQYF
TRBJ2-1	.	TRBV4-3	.	TGCGCCAGCAGCCAAGGATTTCAAAACAATGAGCAGTTCTTC	CASSQGFQNNEQFF
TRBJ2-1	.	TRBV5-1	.	TGCGCCAGCAGCTTGGCCTATGGGAATGAGCAGTTCTTC	CASSLAYGNEQFF
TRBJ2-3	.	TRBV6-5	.	TGTGCCAGCAGGGCCACAGTGGATACGCAGTATTTT	CASRATVDTQYF
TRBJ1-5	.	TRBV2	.	TGTGCCAGCAGTGTCAAAGGAAATAGCAATCAGCCCCAGCATTTT	CASSVKGNSNQPQHF
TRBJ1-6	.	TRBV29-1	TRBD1	TGCAGCGCTCGGGACAGGGATAATTCACCCCTCCACTTT	CSARDRDNSPLHF
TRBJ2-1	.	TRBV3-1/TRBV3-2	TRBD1	TGTGCCAGCAGGCAGACAGGGGGCAGAGAGCAGTTCTTC	CASRQTGGREQFF
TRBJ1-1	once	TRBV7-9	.	TGTGCCAGCAGCTCAGGACCCGACGGTCCTGATGAAGCTTTCTTT	CASSSGPDGPDEAFF
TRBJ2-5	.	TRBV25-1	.	TGTGCCAGCAGTCGTCAAGAGACCCAGTACTTC	CASSRQETQYF
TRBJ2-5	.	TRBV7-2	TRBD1	TGTGCCAGCAGCTCCGGACAGGGGATACAAGAGACCCAGTACTTC	CASSSGQGIQETQYF
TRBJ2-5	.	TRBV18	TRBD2	TGTGCCACAATAAGCGGGGGAGTCCGAGAGACCCAGTACTTC	CATISGGVRETQYF
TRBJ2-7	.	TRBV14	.	TGTGCCAGCAGCCAAGATCTGGGGGGGGCCTCAAAGAACGAGCAGTACTTC	CASSQDLGGASKNEQYF
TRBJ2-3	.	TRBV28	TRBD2	TGTGCCAGCAGCCTTAGCGGGAGGGCCACAGATACGCAGTATTTT	CASSLSGRATDTQYF
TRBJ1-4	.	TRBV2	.	TGTGCCAGTTCCAGGGACGGGCTTGAAAAACTGTTTTTT	CASSRDGLEKLFF
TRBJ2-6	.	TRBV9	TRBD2	TGTGCCAGCAGCCTAGCGGGAGCAGCCTCTGGGGCCAACGTCCTGACTTTC	CASSLAGAASGANVLTF
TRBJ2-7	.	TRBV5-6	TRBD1	TGTGCCAGCAGCTTGGAGGGGACAGACTACGAGCAGTACTTC	CASSLEGTDYEQYF
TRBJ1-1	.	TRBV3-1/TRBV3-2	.	TGTGCCAGCAGCCAAGTAGTCCCAGGACAGAACACTGAAGCTTTCTTT	CASSQVVPGQNTEAFF
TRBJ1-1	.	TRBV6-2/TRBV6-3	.	TGTGCCAGCAGTTACTCGGGGGGATACACTGAAGCTTTCTTT	CASSYSGGYTEAFF
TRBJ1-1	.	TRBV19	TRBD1	TGTGCCAGTAGTCACAGGGGGCCGGCCTCTATGAACACTGAAGCTTTCTTT	CASSHRGPASMNTEAFF
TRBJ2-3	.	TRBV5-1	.	TGCGCCAGCAGCTCCGGAGGGCAGGGAAGCACAGATACGCAGTATTTT	CASSSGGQGSTDTQYF
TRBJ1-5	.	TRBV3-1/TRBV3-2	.	TGTGCCAGCAGCCAGGGAGAGGGATATCAACCCCAGCATTTT	CASSQGEGYQPQHF
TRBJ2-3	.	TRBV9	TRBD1	TGTGCCAGCAGCGTAGGTTTGGGGGGACAGGGGCCATTCTTAACAGATACGCAGTATTTT	CASSVGLGGQGPFLTDTQYF
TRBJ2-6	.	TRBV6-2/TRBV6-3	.	TGTGCCAGCAGTGACGACAACCCGAAGCCTGGGGCCAACGTCCTGACTTTC	CASSDDNPKPGANVLTF
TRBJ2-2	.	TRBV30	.	TGTGCCTGGAATGGGGGAAGAGCCGGGGAGCTGTTTTTT	CAWNGGRAGELFF
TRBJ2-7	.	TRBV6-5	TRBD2	TGTGCCAGCACCTTAGCGGGAGGGGGTGGCGAGCAGTACTTC	CASTLAGGGGEQYF
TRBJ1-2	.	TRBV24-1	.	TGTGCCACCCAGCATTCCACTGGCTACACCTTC	CATQHSTGYTF
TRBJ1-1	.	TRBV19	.	TGTGCCAGTAGTCATAGGACACCCTATGAAGCTTTCTTT	CASSHRTPYEAFF
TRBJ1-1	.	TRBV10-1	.	TGCGCCAGCAGCAGGGACTCGGGCACTGAAGCTTTCTTT	CASSRDSGTEAFF
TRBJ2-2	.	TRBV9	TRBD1	TGTGCCAGCAGCGTAGGGGGACAGGGGGCCTCCGGGGAGCTGTTTTTT	CASSVGGQGASGELFF